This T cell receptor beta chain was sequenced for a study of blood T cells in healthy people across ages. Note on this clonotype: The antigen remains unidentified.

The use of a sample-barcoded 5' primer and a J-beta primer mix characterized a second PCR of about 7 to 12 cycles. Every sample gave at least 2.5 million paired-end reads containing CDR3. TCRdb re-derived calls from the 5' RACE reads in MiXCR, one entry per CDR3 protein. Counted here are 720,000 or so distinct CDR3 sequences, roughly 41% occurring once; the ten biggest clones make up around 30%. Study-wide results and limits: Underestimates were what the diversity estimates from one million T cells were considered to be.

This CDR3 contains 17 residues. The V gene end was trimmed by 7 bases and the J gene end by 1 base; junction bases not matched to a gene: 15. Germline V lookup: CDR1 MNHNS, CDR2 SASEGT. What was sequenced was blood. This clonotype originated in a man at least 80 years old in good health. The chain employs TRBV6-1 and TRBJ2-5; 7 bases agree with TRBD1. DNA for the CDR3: TGTGCCAGCATGTGGGGCGCGCGCAGGGACAGCCAAGAGACCCAGTACTTC. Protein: CASMWGARRDSQETQYF.